This T cell receptor beta chain was identified during a study of blood T cell repertoires in COVID-19. Germline V lookup: CDR1 MRHNA, CDR2 SNTAGT. Trimming removed 3 bases from V and 7 bases from J; junction bases left unmatched: 3. CDR3 length: 13 amino acids. Enrollees, roughly 18 to 95 years old, lived in 20 to 25 US areas. Libraries were prepared by immunoSEQ multiplex PCR; TCRdb keeps only in-frame clonotypes and omits some of them. The table shows under 500,000 clones, with about 85% occurring only once. This clonotype was obtained from a woman aged 18-29 years with acute COVID-19. Sample: PBMCs or T cells enriched from blood (not recorded which). The J gene is TRBJ2-7, the V gene TRBV6-4; 10 nucleotides align to TRBD2. CDR3: CASSELAGVEQYF. CDR3 DNA: TGTGCCAGCAGTGAGCTAGCGGGAGTAGAGCAGTACTTC.